Following are 18 T cell receptor beta chains from one sample sequenced in a study of shared clonotypes between healthy human individuals. Produced via immunoSEQ multiplex PCR; TCRdb's table is partial and in-frame only. The sample lists fewer than 600,000 clones; about 74% were seen once. Sequencing was carried out using PBMCs. The source is a woman in her 40s in good health. Some clones in this sample may be carry-over from other donors' samples.

This rearrangement joins TRBV4-1 to TRBJ2-5; 14 nucleotides agree with TRBD2. Germline V gene sequence: CDR1 MGHRA, CDR2 YSYEKL. V trimming: 4 bases; J trimming: 1 base; junction bases outside the gene matches: 14. This CDR3 region has 20 residues. The CDR3 nucleotides are TGCGCCAGCAGCCCGATGCCAGGGACTAGCGGGAGAGGGCTCCAAGAGACCCAGTACTTC. Encoded protein: CASSPMPGTSGRGLQETQYF.

About this clone: This may stem from a read error, because a much larger clone lies one nucleotide away. This chain links TRBV6-5 with TRBJ2-6; D is unresolved. Trimming took 8 bases from V and 2 from J, leaving 13 bases between them. The length of the CDR3 is 15 residues. From germline, CDR1 is MNHEY and CDR2 SVGAGI. The CDR3 protein is CASGSRIAGANVLTF. The CDR3 DNA reads TGTGCCAGCGGGTCTAGAATCGCTGGGGCCAACGTCCTGACTTTC.

The chain links TRBV5-1 to TRBJ1-2; possible D gene TRBD1, 5 bases. Trimming took off 3 bases at V and 4 bases at J, with 10 bases between the two ends. CDR3 length equals 13 residues. The germline gives CDR1 SGHRS, CDR2 YFSETQ. The CDR3 region is CASSYGASYGYTF. The CDR3 DNA reads as TGCGCCAGCAGCTACGGGGCCAGCTATGGCTACACCTTC.

In regard to this clone: A much larger clone lies one base from this, so it may be a read error. No conserved phenylalanine or tryptophan ends this CDR3, so it is likely a read error. V and J are TRBV4-3 and TRBJ2-2, with TRBD2 identical over 7 bases. The CDR3 is 21 residues long. In germline, CDR1 is LGHNA, CDR2 YSLEER. Trimming removed 0 bases from V and 1 base from J; junction bases left unmatched: 17. CDR3: CASSQDPPAGTHPQNTGELFS. The CDR3 DNA is TGCGCCAGCAGCCAAGATCCCCCAGCGGGAACCCACCCGCAGAACACCGGGGAGCTGTTTTCT.

This chain joins TRBV5-1 and TRBJ2-7, with 7 bases identical to TRBD1. This CDR3 has 14 amino acids. Unmatched junction bases numbered 3, after V lost 0 bases and J lost 3 bases. Germline assignment: CDR1 SGHRS and CDR2 YFSETQ. The CDR3 sequence: CASSLGDRYYEQYF. In nucleotides, the CDR3 is TGCGCCAGCAGCTTGGGGGACAGATACTACGAGCAGTACTTC.

The V gene is TRBV6-1, the J gene TRBJ2-7; 9 bases match TRBD1. With V trimmed by 4 bases and J by 5 bases, 9 bases remained unmatched. Germline values: CDR1 MNHNS, CDR2 SASEGT. The length of the CDR3 is 15 residues. The CDR3 reads CASSVGTGFYDEQYF. The CDR3 nucleotides are TGTGCCAGCAGTGTGGGGACAGGGTTTTACGACGAGCAGTACTTC.

The CDR3 is CASSHTYNEQFF. As DNA, the CDR3 is TGTGCCAGCAGCCACACCTACAATGAGCAGTTCTTC. The V and J genes are TRBV14 and TRBJ2-1; no firm D call. Germline V gene lookup returns CDR1 SGHDN and CDR2 FVKESK. The CDR3 runs to 12 residues. Trimming cost V 3 bases and J 2 bases, with 2 bases left between them.

A few counts support this clone. A far larger clone lies a single base away; this is likely a read error. The chain combines TRBV5-4 with TRBJ1-4; D is ambiguous. CDR3 length equals 13 residues. The ends were cut back, 5 bases at V and 5 bases at J, with 10 bases in the middle. CDR1 and CDR2 from the germline V gene are SGHNT and YYREEE (reference sequence). The CDR3 sequence: CASRGRENEKLFF. The DNA of the CDR3 is TGTGCCAGCAGAGGGAGGGAGAATGAAAAACTGTTTTTT.

The chain links TRBV7-9 to TRBJ1-2, with D hard to call. V gave up 7 bases and J gave up 1 base, with 13 bases separating them. Germline loops: CDR1 SEHNR, CDR2 FQNEAQ (reference sequence). The CDR3 contains 14 residues. The CDR3: CASTPSRVNYGYTF. As DNA, the CDR3 is TGTGCCAGCACCCCTTCGCGGGTTAACTATGGCTACACCTTC.

With regard to this clone: A junction end diverges from the germline sequence, so it may reflect a read error. The chain has TRBV19 and TRBJ2-5; 8 bases agree with TRBD2. Germline CDR1 reads LNHDA; CDR2 reads SQIVND (reference sequence). CDR3 length: 11 residues. CDR3 sequence: CASSTGTRKDF. The DNA of the CDR3 is TGTGCCAGTAGTACCGGGACTAGGAAGGACTTC.

Notes on this clone: Only one base separates this from a far larger clonotype, so it likely reflects a read error. This sample also contains other DNA sequences that code for the same CDR3. The V gene is TRBV2, the J gene TRBJ1-2; D is perhaps TRBD1 (5 bases). The length of the CDR3 is 14 residues. Germline CDR1 SNHLY, CDR2 FYNNEI. The CDR3 is CASIALRGGYGYTF. For the CDR3, the DNA is TGCGCCAGCATTGCGTTGAGGGGAGGGTATGGCTACACCTTC.

The chain recombines TRBV10-3 with TRBJ1-1, with no clear D. Germline lookup yields CDR1 ENHRY and CDR2 SYGVKD. V shed 0 bases and J shed 4 bases, with 9 bases lying between them. The CDR3 length is 14 residues. The CDR3 region has the DNA TGTGCCATCAGTGAGTCCGAACTAACCACTGAAGCTTTCTTT. As protein: CAISESELTTEAFF.

A single count supports this clone. The chain joins TRBV5-1 to TRBJ2-5; TRBD2 agrees at 8 bases. After removal of 1 base from V and 4 bases from J, the junction contained 6 bases not matched to a gene. CDR3 length: 15 amino acids. CDR1 and CDR2 (germline): SGHRS, YFSETQ. This CDR3 reads CASSLISGTGETQYF. In nucleotides, the CDR3 is TGCGCCAGCAGCTTGATTAGCGGGACGGGAGAGACCCAGTACTTC.

As to this clone: This likely reflects a read error, since a far larger clone is one base away. Other DNA variants within this sample encode the same CDR3. V and J are TRBV5-1 and TRBJ2-7; D not certain. Germline loops: CDR1 SGHRS, CDR2 YFSETQ. Trimming removed 0 bases at V and 6 bases at J, with 13 bases between. The CDR3 extends over 14 amino acids. The CDR3 is CASSLASVRSEQYF. CDR3 bases: TGCGCCAGCAGCTTGGCCAGCGTTAGGTCCGAGCAGTACTTC.

In DNA, the CDR3 is TGTGCCAGCAGCACCGGGACAGGGGGCTTGGGCTCCTACAATGAGCAGTTCTTC. It codes for CASSTGTGGLGSYNEQFF. This sequence joins TRBV9 and TRBJ2-1; 12 bases are shared with TRBD1. This CDR3 spans 18 amino acids. Unmatched junction bases numbered 8, after V lost 4 bases and J lost 0 bases. CDR1 and CDR2 (germline): SGDLS, YYNGEE.

This chain uses TRBV2 with TRBJ2-2; D is ambiguous. Germline V gene data show CDR1 as SNHLY and CDR2 as FYNNEI. The CDR3 has 14 residues. The germline V and J ends were trimmed by 6 bases and 3 bases, with 11 bases remaining between them. CDR3 amino acids: CASRGYLDTGELFF. Written as DNA, the CDR3 is TGTGCCAGCAGGGGATACCTGGACACCGGGGAGCTGTTTTTT.

The rearrangement joins TRBV27 to TRBJ2-7; 14 positions agree with TRBD2. The J segment lost 3 bases and the V segment lost 2 bases, leaving 3 bases of the junction unmatched. Germline loops: CDR1 MNHEY, CDR2 SMNVEV (reference sequence). The CDR3 extends over 16 amino acids. The CDR3 region is CASSLGTSGRVYEQYF. CDR3 DNA sequence: TGTGCCAGCAGTTTAGGGACTAGCGGGAGAGTCTACGAGCAGTACTTC.

The V gene is TRBV2, the J gene TRBJ1-2; D may be TRBD1 (5 bases). Germline V gene data show CDR1 as SNHLY and CDR2 as FYNNEI. The V and J ends lost 10 bases and 1 base respectively, with 16 bases between them. The CDR3 totals 14 residues. DNA of the CDR3: TGTGCCACCAAACGACAGCCCGGTAACTATGGCTACACCTTC. It translates to CATKRQPGNYGYTF.